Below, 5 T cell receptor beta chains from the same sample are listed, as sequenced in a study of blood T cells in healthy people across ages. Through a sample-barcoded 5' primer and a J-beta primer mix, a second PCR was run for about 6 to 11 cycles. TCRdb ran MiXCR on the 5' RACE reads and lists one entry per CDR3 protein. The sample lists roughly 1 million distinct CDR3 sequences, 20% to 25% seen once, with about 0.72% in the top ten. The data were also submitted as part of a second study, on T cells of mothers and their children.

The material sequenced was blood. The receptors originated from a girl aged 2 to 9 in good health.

Written as DNA, the CDR3 is TGCAGTGCTACTCCGGGACAGCTTCAAGAGACCCAGTACTTC. Translation: CSATPGQLQETQYF. The rearrangement links TRBV20-1 to TRBJ2-7; 7 positions agree with TRBD1. The closer fit of TRBJ2-5 to the DNA end suggests the J call may be wrong. The CDR3 is made up of 14 amino acids. Germline V gives CDR1 DFQATT, CDR2 SNEGSKA (reference sequence).

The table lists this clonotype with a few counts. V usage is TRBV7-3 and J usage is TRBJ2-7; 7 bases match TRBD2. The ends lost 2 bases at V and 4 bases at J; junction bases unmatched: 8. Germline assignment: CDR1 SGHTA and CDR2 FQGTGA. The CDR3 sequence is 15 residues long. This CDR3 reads CASSLLPAGPYEQYF. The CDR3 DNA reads TGTGCCAGCAGCTTACTCCCAGCGGGGCCTTACGAGCAGTACTTC.

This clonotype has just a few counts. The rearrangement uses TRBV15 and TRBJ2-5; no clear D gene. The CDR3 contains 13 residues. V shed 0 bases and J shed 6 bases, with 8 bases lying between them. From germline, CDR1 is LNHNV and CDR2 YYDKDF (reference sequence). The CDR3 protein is CATSRDSEKTQYF. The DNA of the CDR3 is TGTGCCACCAGCAGAGATAGTGAGAAGACCCAGTACTTC.

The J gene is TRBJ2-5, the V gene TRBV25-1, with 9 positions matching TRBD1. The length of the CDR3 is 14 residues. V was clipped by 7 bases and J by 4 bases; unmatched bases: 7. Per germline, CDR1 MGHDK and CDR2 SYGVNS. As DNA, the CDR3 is TGTGCCAGCATTCGGGACAGGGTGGGAGAGACCCAGTACTTC. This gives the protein CASIRDRVGETQYF.

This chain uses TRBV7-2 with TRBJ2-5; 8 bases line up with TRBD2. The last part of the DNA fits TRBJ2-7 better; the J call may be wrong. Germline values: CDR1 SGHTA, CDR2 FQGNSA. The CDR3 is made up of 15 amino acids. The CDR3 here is CASSLRDGGGYEQYF. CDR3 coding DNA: TGTGCCAGCAGCTTACGGGACGGCGGGGGGTACGAGCAGTACTTC.